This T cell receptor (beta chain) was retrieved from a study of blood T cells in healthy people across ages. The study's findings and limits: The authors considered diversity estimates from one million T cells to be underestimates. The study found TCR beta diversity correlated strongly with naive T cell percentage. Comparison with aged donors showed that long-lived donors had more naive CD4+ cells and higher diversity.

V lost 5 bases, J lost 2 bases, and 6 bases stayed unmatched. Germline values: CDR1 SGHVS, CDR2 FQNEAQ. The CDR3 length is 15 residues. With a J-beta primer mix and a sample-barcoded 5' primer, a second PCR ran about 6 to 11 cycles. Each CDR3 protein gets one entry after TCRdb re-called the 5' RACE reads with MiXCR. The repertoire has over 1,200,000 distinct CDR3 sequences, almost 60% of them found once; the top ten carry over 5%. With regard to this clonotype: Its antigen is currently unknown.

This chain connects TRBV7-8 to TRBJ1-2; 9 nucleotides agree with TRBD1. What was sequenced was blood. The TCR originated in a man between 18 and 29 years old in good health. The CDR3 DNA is TGTGCCAGCAGCCCATCGACAGGGGGAAACTATGGCTACACCTTC. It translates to CASSPSTGGNYGYTF.